This TCR beta chain was identified in a study of T cells in Graves' hyperthyroidism and ophthalmopathy. CDR1 and CDR2 from the germline V gene are DFQATT and SNEGSKA (reference sequence). CDR3 size: 15 residues. Trimming removed 4 bases from V and 3 bases from J; junction bases left unmatched: 8. The source material, RNA transcripts, was used to amplify TCR beta CDR3 regions. First-round RT-PCR targeting the TCR CDR3 was performed with the HTBI primer set. TCRdb used MiXCR to reprocess the multiplex PCR reads, holding one entry per CDR3 protein. The sample shows a few hundred thousand distinct CDR3 sequences, around a sixth of them seen only once.

The clonotype comes from a woman between 18 and 30 years old with Graves' hyperthyroidism. The sample taken for sequencing was blood. The chain is built from TRBV20-1 and TRBJ2-5; 10 nucleotides agree with TRBD2. The CDR3 loop reads CSAIKPGLAEETQYF. The DNA for the CDR3 is TGCAGTGCTATCAAGCCTGGACTAGCGGAAGAGACCCAGTACTTC.